Listed here are 14 T cell receptor beta chains from one sample, sequenced in a study of T cells after yellow fever vaccination. Each CDR3 protein gets one entry after TCRdb re-called the 5' RACE reads with MiXCR. Of hundreds of thousands of distinct CDR3 sequences listed, roughly an eighth are singletons. Specimen: PBMCs, collected on the day of the yellow fever booster vaccination. All receptors come from a man aged 25 to 40 who received the YFV17D yellow fever vaccine.

The chain has TRBV20-1 and TRBJ2-4; D is undetermined. Germline CDR1 is DFQATT and CDR2 is SNEGSKA (reference sequence). The ends were cut back, 5 bases at V and 1 base at J, with 12 bases in the middle. The CDR3 is 14 amino acids. The CDR3 spells CSAVKGTAKNIQYF. The CDR3 nucleotides are TGCAGTGCTGTTAAGGGCACGGCCAAAAACATTCAGTACTTC.

This clonotype was observed a few times. V gene TRBV3-1 combines with J gene TRBJ2-5; no firm D call. V was clipped by 4 bases and J by 5 bases, with 11 bases between them. CDR1 is LGHDT, CDR2 YNNKEL, per germline (reference sequence). CDR3 length equals 13 residues. DNA for the CDR3: TGTGCCAGCAGCCCTGAGTCGGAGGAGACCCAGTACTTC. Translation: CASSPESEETQYF.

This chain joins TRBV28 and TRBJ2-5; D may be TRBD2 (5 bases). CDR3 size: 15 residues. Germline CDR1 is MDHEN and CDR2 is SYDVKM. Trimming removed 7 bases at V and 4 bases at J, with 19 bases between. The CDR3 DNA reads as TGTGCCAGCAACTCGGACGTGGGAGCTGTAGAGACCCAGTACTTC. Translating gives CASNSDVGAVETQYF.

This clonotype was seen a handful of times. The chain employs TRBV7-2 and TRBJ2-1; no clear D. Trimming removed 4 bases from V and 4 bases from J, with 17 bases in between. CDR1 SGHTA and CDR2 FQGNSA come from the germline V gene. CDR3 length equals 16 residues. The CDR3 region is CASSSRGPAFYNEQFF. The DNA of the CDR3 is TGTGCCAGCAGCTCCCGAGGACCCGCCTTTTACAATGAGCAGTTCTTC.

This clonotype was observed a handful of times. CDR3 in amino acids: CASSLASGLALNEQFF. The CDR3 DNA reads TGTGCCAGCAGCTTGGCCTCGGGACTAGCGTTGAATGAGCAGTTCTTC. The chain combines TRBV5-6 with TRBJ2-1; 10 nucleotides match TRBD2. Trimming cost V 0 bases and J 7 bases; bases outside gene matches: 7. Germline V lookup: CDR1 SGHDT, CDR2 YYEEEE. The CDR3 is 16 residues long.

This clonotype was detected ten times or more. The chain employs TRBV15 and TRBJ1-5; TRBD1 aligns across 7 bases. The trim removed 8 bases at V and 6 bases at J, leaving 7 bases unmatched. The germline V gene has CDR1 LNHNV and CDR2 YYDKDF (reference sequence). The CDR3 totals 13 residues. CDR3: CATQDRVSQPQHF. CDR3 bases: TGTGCCACCCAAGACAGGGTCAGTCAGCCCCAGCATTTT. Looking up the rest from reference TRBV15 and TRBJ1-5 gives the full variable domain: DAMVIQNPRYQVTQFGKPVTLSCSQTLNHNVMYWYQQKSSQAPKLLFHYYDKDFNNEADTPDNFQSRRPNTSFCFLDIRSPGLGDTAMYLCATQDRVSQPQHFGDGTRLSIL.

This clonotype was observed a handful of times. The chain carries TRBV6-4 and TRBJ2-7; D perhaps matches TRBD1 (6 bases). Germline assignment: CDR1 MRHNA and CDR2 SNTAGT. The CDR3 runs 17 residues. Trimming cost V 1 base and J 1 base, with 17 bases left between them. The CDR3 reads CASSDLFLWDNSYEQYF. Here the CDR3 DNA reads TGTGCCAGCAGTGACTTGTTTTTGTGGGACAATTCCTACGAGCAGTACTTC.

Only a few counts were recorded for this clonotype. The CDR3 nucleotides read TGCAGTGCTAGAGATAGGGGCCTAATGAAGGATGAGCAGTTCTTC. It encodes CSARDRGLMKDEQFF. This chain uses TRBV20-1 with TRBJ2-1; the D gene is possibly TRBD1 (5 bases). The germline gives CDR1 DFQATT, CDR2 SNEGSKA (reference sequence). V was trimmed by 0 bases and J by 8 bases, leaving 17 bases between them. CDR3 length: 15 residues.

This chain connects TRBV20-1 to TRBJ2-3; D may be TRBD1 (5 bases). Germline V gives CDR1 DFQATT, CDR2 SNEGSKA (reference sequence). CDR3 length equals 13 residues. Trimming took off 0 bases at V and 7 bases at J, with 11 bases between the two ends. Written as DNA, the CDR3 is TGCAGTGCTAGAGATACGGCAGGGCATACGCAGTATTTT. Amino acid sequence: CSARDTAGHTQYF.

In this sample, this clonotype turned up a few times. The CDR3 spells CATSDPGRGDTQYF. CDR3 coding DNA: TGTGCCACCAGTGACCCGGGCCGGGGAGATACGCAGTATTTT. V is TRBV24-1 and J is TRBJ2-3, with a possible D match to TRBD2 (5 bases). Looked up from germline, CDR1 is KGHDR and CDR2 is SFDVKD. Between the trimmed V and J ends, which lost 4 bases and 5 bases, there was a span of 12 bases. The CDR3 extends over 14 amino acids.

This clonotype was seen a handful of times. The chain combines TRBV9 with TRBJ2-1, with D uncertain. The germline V and J ends were trimmed by 0 bases and 7 bases, with 8 bases remaining between them. This CDR3 is built from 13 residues. Germline CDR1 reads SGDLS; CDR2 reads YYNGEE. This CDR3 reads CASSVDLGNEQFF. The CDR3 nucleotides read TGTGCCAGCAGCGTAGATCTTGGGAATGAGCAGTTCTTC.

There are many counts of this clonotype. The V and J genes are TRBV7-6 and TRBJ2-1; 13 nucleotides align to TRBD2. The CDR3 length is 13 residues. Unmatched junction bases numbered 3, after V lost 1 base and J lost 15 bases. The V gene's germline CDR1 is SGHVS and CDR2 FNYEAQ. CDR3 amino acids: CASSLGGTSGMFF. The CDR3 nucleotides are TGTGCCAGCAGCTTAGGAGGGACTAGCGGGATGTTCTTC.

Only a few counts were recorded for this clonotype. V usage is TRBV10-2 and J usage is TRBJ2-6; no clear D. The V end was cut by 7 bases, the J end by 2 bases, with 0 bases between. Germline-derived CDR1 and CDR2 are WSHSY and SAAADI. The length of the CDR3 is 11 residues. CDR3 sequence (DNA): TGCGCCAGCACTGGGGCCAACGTCCTGACTTTC. Encoded protein: CASTGANVLTF.

The V gene is TRBV6-1, the J gene TRBJ2-1; TRBD2 aligns across 8 bases. Germline CDR1 MNHNS, CDR2 SASEGT. The CDR3 contains 16 residues. The trim removed 10 bases at V and 5 bases at J, leaving 16 bases unmatched. As DNA, the CDR3 is TGTGCCACCCAAGACGCCACACTAGCGGAGAACAATGAGCAGTTCTTC. Translation gives CATQDATLAENNEQFF.